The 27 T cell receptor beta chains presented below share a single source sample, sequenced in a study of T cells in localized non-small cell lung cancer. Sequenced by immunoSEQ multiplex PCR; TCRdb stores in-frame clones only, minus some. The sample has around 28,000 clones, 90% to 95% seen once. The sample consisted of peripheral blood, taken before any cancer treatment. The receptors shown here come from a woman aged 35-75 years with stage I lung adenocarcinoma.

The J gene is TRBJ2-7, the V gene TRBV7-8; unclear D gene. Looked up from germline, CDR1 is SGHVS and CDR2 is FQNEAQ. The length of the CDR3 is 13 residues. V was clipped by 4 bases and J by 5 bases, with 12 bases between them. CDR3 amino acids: CASSSSIRDEQYF. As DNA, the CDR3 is TGTGCCAGCAGCTCCTCAATTCGGGACGAGCAGTACTTC.

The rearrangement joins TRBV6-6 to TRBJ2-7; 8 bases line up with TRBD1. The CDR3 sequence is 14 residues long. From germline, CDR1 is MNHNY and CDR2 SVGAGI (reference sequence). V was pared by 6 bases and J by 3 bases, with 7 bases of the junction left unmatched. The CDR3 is CASRPTGAVYEQYF. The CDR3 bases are TGTGCCAGCAGGCCGACAGGGGCGGTCTACGAGCAGTACTTC.

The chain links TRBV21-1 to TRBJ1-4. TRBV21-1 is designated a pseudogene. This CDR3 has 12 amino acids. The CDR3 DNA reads TGTGCCATGGGATTGTCTAATGAAAAACTGTTTTTT. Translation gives CAMGLSNEKLFF.

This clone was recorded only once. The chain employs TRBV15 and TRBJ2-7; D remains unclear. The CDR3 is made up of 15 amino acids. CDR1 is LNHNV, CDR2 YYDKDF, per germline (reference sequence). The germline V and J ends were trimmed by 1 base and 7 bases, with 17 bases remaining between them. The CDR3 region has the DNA TGTGCCACCAGCAGAGCCGGCCTCCCTTATGGTGAGCAGTACTTC. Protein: CATSRAGLPYGEQYF.

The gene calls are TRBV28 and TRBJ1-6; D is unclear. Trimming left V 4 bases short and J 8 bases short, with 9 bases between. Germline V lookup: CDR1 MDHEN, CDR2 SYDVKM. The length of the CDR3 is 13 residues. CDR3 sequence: CASSSGVDSPLHF. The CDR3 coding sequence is TGTGCCAGCAGTTCCGGGGTGGATTCACCCCTCCACTTT. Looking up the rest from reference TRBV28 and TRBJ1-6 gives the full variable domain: DVKVTQSSRYLVKRTGEKVFLECVQDMDHENMFWYRQDPGLGLRLIYFSYDVKMKEKGDIPEGYSVSREKKERFSLILESASTNQTSMYLCASSSGVDSPLHFGNGTRLTVT.

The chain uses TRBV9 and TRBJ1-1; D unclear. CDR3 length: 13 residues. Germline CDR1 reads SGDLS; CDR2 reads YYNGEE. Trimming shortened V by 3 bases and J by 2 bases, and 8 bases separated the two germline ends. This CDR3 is CASSARTNTEAFF. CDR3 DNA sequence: TGTGCCAGCAGCGCCCGAACTAACACTGAAGCTTTCTTT.

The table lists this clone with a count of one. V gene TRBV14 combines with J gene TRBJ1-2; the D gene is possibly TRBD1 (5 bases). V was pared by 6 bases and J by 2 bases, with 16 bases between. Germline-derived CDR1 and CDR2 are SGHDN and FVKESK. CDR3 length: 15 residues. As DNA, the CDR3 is TGTGCCAGCAGTCACCACCGCGCAGGGAACTATGGCTACACCTTC. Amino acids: CASSHHRAGNYGYTF.

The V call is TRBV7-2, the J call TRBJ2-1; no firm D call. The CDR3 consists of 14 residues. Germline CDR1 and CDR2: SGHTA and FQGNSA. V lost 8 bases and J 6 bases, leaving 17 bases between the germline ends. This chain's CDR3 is CASLDPRSSNEQFF. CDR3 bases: TGTGCCAGCCTGGACCCCCGGTCAAGCAATGAGCAGTTCTTC.

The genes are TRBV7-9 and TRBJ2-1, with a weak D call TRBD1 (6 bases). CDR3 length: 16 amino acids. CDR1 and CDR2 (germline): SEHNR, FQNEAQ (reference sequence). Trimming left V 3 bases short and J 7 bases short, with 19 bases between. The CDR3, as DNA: TGTGCCAGCAGCTTTCGCAGGGGCGAGGTGGGTAATGAGCAGTTCTTC. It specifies CASSFRRGEVGNEQFF.

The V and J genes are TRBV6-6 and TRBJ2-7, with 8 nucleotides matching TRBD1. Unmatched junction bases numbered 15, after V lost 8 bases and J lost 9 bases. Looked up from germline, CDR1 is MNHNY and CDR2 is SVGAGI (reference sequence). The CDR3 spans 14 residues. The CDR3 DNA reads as TGTGCCAGCCGGGTGGGCCAGGGGGCGTTTGTGCAGTACTTC. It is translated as CASRVGQGAFVQYF.

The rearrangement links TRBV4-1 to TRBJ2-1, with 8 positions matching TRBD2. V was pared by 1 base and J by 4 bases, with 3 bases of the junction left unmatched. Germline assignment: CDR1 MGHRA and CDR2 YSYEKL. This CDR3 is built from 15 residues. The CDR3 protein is CASSQGLAGYNEQFF. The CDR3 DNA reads TGCGCCAGCAGCCAAGGGCTAGCGGGTTACAATGAGCAGTTCTTC.

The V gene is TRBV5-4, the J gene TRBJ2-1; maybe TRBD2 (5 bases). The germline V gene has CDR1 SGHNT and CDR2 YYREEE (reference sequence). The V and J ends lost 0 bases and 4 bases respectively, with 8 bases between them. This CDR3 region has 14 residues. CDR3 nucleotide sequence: TGTGCCAGCAGCTTGGGCCGGGATTACAATGAGCAGTTCTTC. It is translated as CASSLGRDYNEQFF.

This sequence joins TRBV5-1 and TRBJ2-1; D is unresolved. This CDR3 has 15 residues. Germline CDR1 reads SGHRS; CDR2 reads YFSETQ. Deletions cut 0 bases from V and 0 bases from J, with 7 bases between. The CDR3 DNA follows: TGCGCCAGCAGCTTGGAACCGGGCTCCTACAATGAGCAGTTCTTC. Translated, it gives CASSLEPGSYNEQFF. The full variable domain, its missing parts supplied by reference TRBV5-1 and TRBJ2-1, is KAGVTQTPRYLIKTRGQQVTLSCSPISGHRSVSWYQQTPGQGLQFLFEYFSETQRNKGNFPGRFSGRQFSNSRSEMNVSTLELGDSALYLCASSLEPGSYNEQFFGPGTRLTVL.

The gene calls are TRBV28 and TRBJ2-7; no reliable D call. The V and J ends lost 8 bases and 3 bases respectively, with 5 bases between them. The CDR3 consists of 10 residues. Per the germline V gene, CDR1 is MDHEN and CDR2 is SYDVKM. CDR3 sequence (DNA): TGTGCCAGCGGATACTACGAGCAGTACTTC. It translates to CASGYYEQYF.

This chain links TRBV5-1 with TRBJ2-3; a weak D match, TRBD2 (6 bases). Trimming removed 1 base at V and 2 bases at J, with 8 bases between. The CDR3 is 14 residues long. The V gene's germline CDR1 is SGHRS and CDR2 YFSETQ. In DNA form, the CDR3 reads TGCGCCAGCAGCTTGAGGGACTTCACAGATACGCAGTATTTT. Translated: CASSLRDFTDTQYF.

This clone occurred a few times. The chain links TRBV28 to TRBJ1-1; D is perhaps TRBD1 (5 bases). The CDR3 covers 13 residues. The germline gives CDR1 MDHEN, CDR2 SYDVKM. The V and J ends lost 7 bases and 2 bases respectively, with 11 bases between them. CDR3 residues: CASNPGFNTEAFF. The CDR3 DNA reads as TGTGCCAGCAACCCAGGGTTTAACACTGAAGCTTTCTTT.

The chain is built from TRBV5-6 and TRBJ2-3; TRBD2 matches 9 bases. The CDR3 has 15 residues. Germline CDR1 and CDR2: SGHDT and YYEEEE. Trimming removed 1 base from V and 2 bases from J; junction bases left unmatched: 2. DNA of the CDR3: TGTGCCAGCAGCTTGCCTAGCGGGACCACAGATACGCAGTATTTT. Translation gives CASSLPSGTTDTQYF.

CDR3 loop: CASSYYHGDSALEAFF. CDR3 nucleotide sequence: TGTGCCAGCAGTTATTACCATGGGGACAGCGCCCTTGAAGCTTTCTTT. The rearrangement links TRBV6-5 to TRBJ1-1; the match to TRBD1 covers 7 bases. Germline trimming cut 3 bases from V and 7 bases from J; bases unmatched to any gene: 14. Per the germline V gene, CDR1 is MNHEY and CDR2 is SVGAGI. The CDR3 contains 16 residues.

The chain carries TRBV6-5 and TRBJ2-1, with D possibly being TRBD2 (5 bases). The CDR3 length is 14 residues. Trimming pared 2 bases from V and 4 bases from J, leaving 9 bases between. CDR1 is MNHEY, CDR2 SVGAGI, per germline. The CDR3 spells CASSYVGGYNEQFF. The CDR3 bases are TGTGCCAGCAGTTACGTAGGCGGGTACAATGAGCAGTTCTTC.

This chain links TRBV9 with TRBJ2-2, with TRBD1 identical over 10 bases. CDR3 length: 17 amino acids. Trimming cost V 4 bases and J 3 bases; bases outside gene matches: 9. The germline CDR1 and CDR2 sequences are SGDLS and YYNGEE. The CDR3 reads CASSLHPGTGDTGELFF. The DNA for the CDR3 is TGTGCCAGCAGCCTACACCCGGGGACAGGGGACACCGGGGAGCTGTTTTTT.

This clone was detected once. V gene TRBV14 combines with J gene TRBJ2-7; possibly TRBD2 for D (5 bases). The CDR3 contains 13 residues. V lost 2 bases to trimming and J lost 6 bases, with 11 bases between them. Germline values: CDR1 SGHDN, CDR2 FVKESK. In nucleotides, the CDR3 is TGTGCCAGCAGCCAATTTGGTGGAGGCGAGCAGTACTTC. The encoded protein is CASSQFGGGEQYF. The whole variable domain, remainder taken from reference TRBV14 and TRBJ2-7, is EAGVTQFPSHSVIEKGQTVTLRCDPISGHDNLYWYRRVMGKEIKFLLHFVKESKQDESGMPNNRFLAERTGGTYSTLKVQPAELEDSGVYFCASSQFGGGEQYFGPGTRLTVT.

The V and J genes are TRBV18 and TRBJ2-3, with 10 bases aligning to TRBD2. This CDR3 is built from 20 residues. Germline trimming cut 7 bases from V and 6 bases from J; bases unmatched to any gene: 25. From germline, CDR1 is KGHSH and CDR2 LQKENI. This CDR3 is CASFPGIQERAGGDVDTQYF. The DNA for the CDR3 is TGTGCCAGCTTCCCAGGGATCCAGGAGAGAGCGGGAGGGGATGTTGATACGCAGTATTTT.

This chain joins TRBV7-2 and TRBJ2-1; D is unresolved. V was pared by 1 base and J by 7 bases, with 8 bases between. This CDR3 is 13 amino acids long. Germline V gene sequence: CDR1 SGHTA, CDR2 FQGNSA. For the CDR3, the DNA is TGTGCCAGCAGCTTAGGGCCTTTAAATGAGCAGTTCTTC. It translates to CASSLGPLNEQFF.

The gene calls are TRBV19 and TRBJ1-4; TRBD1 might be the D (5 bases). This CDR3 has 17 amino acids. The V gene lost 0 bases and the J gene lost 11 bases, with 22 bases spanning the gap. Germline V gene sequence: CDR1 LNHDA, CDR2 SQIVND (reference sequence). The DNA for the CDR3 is TGTGCCAGTAGTATAGATCTCATGGGACGAACCCTAGGTAAACTGTTTTTT. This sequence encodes CASSIDLMGRTLGKLFF.

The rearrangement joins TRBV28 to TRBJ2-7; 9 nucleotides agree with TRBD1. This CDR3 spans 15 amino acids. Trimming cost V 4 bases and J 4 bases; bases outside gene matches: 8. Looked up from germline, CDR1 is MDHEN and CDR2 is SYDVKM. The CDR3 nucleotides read TGTGCCAGCAGTTCTAGGGGACAGGGCCGATACGAGCAGTACTTC. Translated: CASSSRGQGRYEQYF.

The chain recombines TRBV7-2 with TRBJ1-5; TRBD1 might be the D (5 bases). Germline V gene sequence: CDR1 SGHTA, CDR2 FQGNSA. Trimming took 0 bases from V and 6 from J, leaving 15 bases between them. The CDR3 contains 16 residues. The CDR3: CASSLARRGRGQPQHF. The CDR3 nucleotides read TGTGCCAGCAGCTTAGCGCGAAGGGGTCGGGGTCAGCCCCAGCATTTT.

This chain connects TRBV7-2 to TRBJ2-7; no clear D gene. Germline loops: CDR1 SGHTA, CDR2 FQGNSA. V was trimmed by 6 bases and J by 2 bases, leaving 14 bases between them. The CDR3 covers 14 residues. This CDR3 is CASSPPNSPYEQYF. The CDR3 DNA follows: TGTGCCAGCAGTCCACCTAACAGCCCCTACGAGCAGTACTTC.